In this sample, the clone carrying this T cell receptor beta chain turned up a few times. Its antigen is still unknown. The record originates from a study of T-cell memory formation after mild COVID-19. At the level of the study: Largely, TCR clusters stayed within a single donor.

Points from the study as a whole: Some SARS-CoV-2-responding clones were already detected in memory before infection. Day 15 to 85 contracting clones showed balanced CD4/CD8; day 15 to 37 expanders favored CD4+.

TCR alpha and TCR beta cDNA libraries carrying sample barcodes and UMIs came from 5'RACE with constant-segment primers. Via MiXCR, TCRdb re-called the 5' RACE reads, giving one row per CDR3 protein. The sample yields approximately 560,000 distinct CDR3 sequences, around 16% seen once. Trimming took 5 bases from V and 2 from J, leaving 7 bases between them. CDR1 is LNHNV, CDR2 YYDKDF, per germline (reference sequence). This CDR3 contains 12 residues. This clonotype originated in an adult woman who had mild COVID-19 (a few samples of this study predate the infection). Cell type and time point are not known. Sequencing used PBMCs or a T cell subset sorted from them (not recorded which). The chain carries TRBV15 and TRBJ2-7; maybe TRBD2 (5 bases). The CDR3 sequence is CATSLGAYEQYF. The CDR3 bases are TGTGCCACCAGCTTGGGAGCCTACGAGCAGTACTTC.